This TCR beta chain was profiled in a study of response to subunit inactivated influenza vaccine. In TCRdb, the RT-PCR reads were re-called with MiXCR into one record per CDR3 protein. Of roughly 500,000 distinct CDR3 sequences listed, under 25% are singletons. This sample was shared with a second study, whose subject was T cells expressing NK-cell markers. That investigation notes: cDNA encoding TCR beta was synthesized via 5'RACE template switching incorporating UMIs.

The receptor comes from a man aged 45-60 years who received an inactivated influenza vaccine. The sample was CD4+ T cells sorted from PBMCs, taken 11 to 12 days after vaccination.

The CDR3 sequence: CAWAGTSGRTQYF. As DNA, the CDR3 is TGTGCCTGGGCCGGGACTAGCGGCAGAACCCAGTACTTC. The genes are TRBV30 and TRBJ2-5; 11 nucleotides match TRBD2. CDR1 is GTSNPN and CDR2 is SVGIG in the germline V gene (reference sequence). The CDR3 contains 13 residues. J gave up 8 bases and V 5 bases, and 7 bases lay outside the gene matches.